This TCR beta chain was retrieved from a study of technical replicates of blood from a handful of donors. V lost 8 bases and J lost 3, with 15 bases in between. The germline V gene has CDR1 SNHLY and CDR2 FYNNEI. The CDR3 runs to 14 residues. Generated by immunoSEQ multiplex PCR, the TCRdb table keeps only in-frame clones and is missing some. The sample holds 65,000 to 80,000 clones, about 92% seen once. The chain combines TRBV2 with TRBJ2-3; TRBD2 is a possible D gene (5 bases). This TCR derives from a human donor in good health. Sequenced sample: T cells isolated from PBMCs. The CDR3 reads CASVDGERTDTQYF. DNA for the CDR3: TGTGCCAGCGTGGACGGGGAAAGGACAGATACGCAGTATTTT.